This T cell receptor (beta chain) was sequenced in a study of memory CD4+ T cells and cytomegalovirus serostatus. In the study overall: Of the healthy Belgian adults, fewer than 10 were CMV seropositive and fewer than 30 seronegative. Study findings and constraints: Of under 200 reported CMV TCRbeta sequences, around 63 were found in memory CD4+ repertoires.

Germline CDR1 and CDR2: SGHNT and YENEEA. J gave up 1 base and V 8 bases, and 10 bases lay outside the gene matches. The CDR3 contains 15 residues. Comment on this clone: Its antigen is undetermined.

Per the original methods: Out-of-frame sequences were removed, leaving around 2.2 million distinct TCRbeta sequences. This table comes from immunoSEQ multiplex PCR, and its TCRdb copy is limited to in-frame clones, with some not included. Clonal size and the V and J genes are those of that table, whereas D and trimming came from the DNA. The table shows approximately 53,000 clones, with about 78% occurring only once. Single viable CD3+CD4+CD8-CD45RO+ cells were sorted as the memory CD4+ T cells. The chain employs TRBV11-3 and TRBJ2-7, with 8 bases that match TRBD2. The sample consisted of memory CD4+ T cells from blood. This TCR came from an adult in good health and CMV-seronegative. In nucleotides, the CDR3 is TGTGCCAGCCCCCCCGAGCTAGCGGGTTCCTACGAGCAGTACTTC. This sequence encodes CASPPELAGSYEQYF.